In its sample, the clone carrying this TCR beta chain was seen many times. What it recognizes is unknown. Expressed TCRB transcripts were sequenced after all isolated RNA was converted to cDNA. TCRdb's copy holds only in-frame clones and misses some; the assay was immunoSEQ multiplex PCR. The sample holds 640,000 or so clones; over 11% are singletons and the top ten take approximately 0.043%. This specimen comes from a study of beta chain features in type 1 diabetes. Study-level results: The VDJ junctions of type 1 diabetes patients carried fewer insertions and more deletions. Type 1 diabetes patients had moderately but significantly shorter TCRB CDR3s in all four CD4+ subsets.

Over 95% purity was reached by all sorted populations. The V end was cut by 7 bases, the J end by 12 bases, with 17 bases between. This CDR3 contains 12 residues. Germline-derived CDR1 and CDR2 are SGHDT and YYEEEE. The V and J genes are TRBV5-6 and TRBJ2-4, with D maybe TRBD1 (7 bases). Sequenced material: naive CD4+ T cells from blood. The sequence was obtained from a man between 18 and 35 years old with type 1 diabetes. The CDR3 region has the DNA TGTGCCAGCTCTCGCGGGACAGCAAATCAGTACTTC. Translating gives CASSRGTANQYF.